The clone carrying this T cell receptor beta chain has more than one count but fewer than ten. These data belong to a study of response to subunit inactivated influenza vaccine. TCRdb re-called the RT-PCR reads with MiXCR, one entry per CDR3 protein. The sample includes about 570,000 distinct CDR3 sequences, approximately 10% seen only once; the top ten take roughly 9.6%. V shed 1 base and J shed 5 bases, with 12 bases lying between them. This CDR3 is 15 amino acids long. Germline V lookup: CDR1 MNHEY, CDR2 SVGAGI. The same data also went into a second study, on T cells expressing NK-cell markers. This second study notes: Researchers built TCR beta cDNA using 5'RACE template switching with UMIs.

This material consisted of PBMCs from blood, taken on the day of vaccination. The receptor was derived from a man in his forties or fifties who received an inactivated influenza vaccine. The chain uses TRBV6-5 and TRBJ2-1; D possibly corresponds to TRBD1 (6 bases). CDR3 bases: TGTGCCAGCAGTTACTTTTGGGGGCCGAACAATGAGCAGTTCTTC. This codes for CASSYFWGPNNEQFF.